This T cell receptor beta chain was observed in a study of cytomegalovirus exposure and HLA in healthy donors. General study points: The study put under 200 TCR beta chains on its list as cytomegalovirus-associated.

The CDR3 is 16 amino acids. V shed 1 base, J shed 2 bases, and the junction held 7 bases outside the gene matches. Germline lookup yields CDR1 SGHTA and CDR2 FQGNSA. The PCR contained 60 Vbeta and 13 Jbeta primers. TCRdb keeps only in-frame clones here, not all; method: immunoSEQ multiplex PCR. Of under 200,000 clones listed, roughly 80% are singletons. As for this clone: Its antigen is undetermined.

The J gene is TRBJ2-5, the V gene TRBV7-2, with 7 bases identical to TRBD2. The sequence was collected from a man between 60 and 75 years old in good health and CMV-seronegative. Specimen: PBMCs. Here the CDR3 DNA reads TGTGCCAGCAGCTTAGGAAGCGGGGCCAAACAAGAGACCCAGTACTTC. As protein: CASSLGSGAKQETQYF. Together with reference TRBV7-2 and TRBJ2-5, the CDR3 gives the full variable domain: GAGVSQSPSNKVTEKGKDVELRCDPISGHTALYWYRQSLGQGLEFLIYFQGNSAPDKSGLPSDRFSAERTGGSVSTLTIQRTQQEDSAVYLCASSLGSGAKQETQYFGPGTRLLVL.